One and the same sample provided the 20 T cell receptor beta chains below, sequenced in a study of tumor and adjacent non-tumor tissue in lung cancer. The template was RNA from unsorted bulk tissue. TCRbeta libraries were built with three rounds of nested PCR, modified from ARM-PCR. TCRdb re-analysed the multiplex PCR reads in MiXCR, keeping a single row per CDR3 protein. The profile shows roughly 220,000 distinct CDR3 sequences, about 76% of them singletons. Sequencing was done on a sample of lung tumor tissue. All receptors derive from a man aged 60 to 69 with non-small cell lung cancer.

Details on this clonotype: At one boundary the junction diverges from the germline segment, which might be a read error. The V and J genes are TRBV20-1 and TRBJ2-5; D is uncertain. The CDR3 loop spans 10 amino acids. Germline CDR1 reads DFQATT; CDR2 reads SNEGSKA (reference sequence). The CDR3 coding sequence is TGCAGTGCTAGTGGAGAGATCCAGCACTTC. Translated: CSASGEIQHF.

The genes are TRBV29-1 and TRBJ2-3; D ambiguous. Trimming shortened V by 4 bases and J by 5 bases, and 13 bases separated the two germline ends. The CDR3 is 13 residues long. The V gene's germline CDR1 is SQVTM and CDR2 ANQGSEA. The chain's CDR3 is CSVAQWAIDTQYF. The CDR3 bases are TGCAGCGTTGCCCAGTGGGCCATAGATACGCAGTATTTT.

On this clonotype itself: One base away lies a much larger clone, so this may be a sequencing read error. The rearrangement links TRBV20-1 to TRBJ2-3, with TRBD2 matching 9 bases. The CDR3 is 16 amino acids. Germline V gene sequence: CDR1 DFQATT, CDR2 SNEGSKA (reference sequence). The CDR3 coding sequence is TGCAGTGCTAGTCCCCCGGCAGGGACTAGCACAGATACGCAGTTTTTT. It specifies CSASPPAGTSTDTQFF.

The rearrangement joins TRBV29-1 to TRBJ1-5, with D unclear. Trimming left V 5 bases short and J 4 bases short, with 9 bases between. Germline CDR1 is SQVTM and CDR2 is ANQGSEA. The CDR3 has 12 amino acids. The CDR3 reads CSVQQANQPQHF. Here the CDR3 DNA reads TGCAGCGTTCAGCAGGCGAATCAGCCCCAGCATTTT.

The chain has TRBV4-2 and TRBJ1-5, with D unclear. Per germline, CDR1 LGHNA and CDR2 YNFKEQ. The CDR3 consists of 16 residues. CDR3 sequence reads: CDTSQDSGNSNQPQHF. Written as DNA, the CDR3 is TGTGACACCAGCCAAGATAGCGGGAATAGCAATCAGCCCCAGCATTTT.

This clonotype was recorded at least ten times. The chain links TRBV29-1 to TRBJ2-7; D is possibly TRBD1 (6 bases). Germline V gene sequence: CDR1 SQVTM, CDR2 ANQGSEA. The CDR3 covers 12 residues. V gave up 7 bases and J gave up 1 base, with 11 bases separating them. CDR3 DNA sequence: TGCAGCGCTGGACAGAAATCCTACGAGCAGTACTTC. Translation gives CSAGQKSYEQYF.

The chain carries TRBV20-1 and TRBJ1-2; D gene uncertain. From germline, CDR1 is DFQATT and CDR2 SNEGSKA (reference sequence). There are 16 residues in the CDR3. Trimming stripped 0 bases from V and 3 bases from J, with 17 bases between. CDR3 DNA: TGCAGTGCTAGAGAAATCGGGCAGTTTCATCACTATGGCTACACCTTC. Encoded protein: CSAREIGQFHHYGYTF.

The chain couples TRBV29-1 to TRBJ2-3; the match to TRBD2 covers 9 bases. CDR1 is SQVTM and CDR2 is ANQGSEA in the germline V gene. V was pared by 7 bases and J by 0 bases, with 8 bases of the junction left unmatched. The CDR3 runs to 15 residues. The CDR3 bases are TGCAGCGCAAGTAGGAGCGGGGGGAGCACAGATACGCAGTATTTT. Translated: CSASRSGGSTDTQYF.

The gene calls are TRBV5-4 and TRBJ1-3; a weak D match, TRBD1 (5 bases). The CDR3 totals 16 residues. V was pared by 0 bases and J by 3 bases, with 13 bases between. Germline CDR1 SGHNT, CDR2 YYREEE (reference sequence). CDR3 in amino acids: CASSLGGDRSGNTIYF. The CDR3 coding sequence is TGTGCCAGCAGCTTGGGAGGGGATCGTAGTGGAAACACCATATATTTT. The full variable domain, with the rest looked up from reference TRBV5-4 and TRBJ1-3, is ETGVTQSPTHLIKTRGQQVTLRCSSQSGHNTVSWYQQALGQGPQFIFQYYREEENGRGNFPPRFSGLQFPNYSSELNVNALELDDSALYLCASSLGGDRSGNTIYFGEGSWLTVV.

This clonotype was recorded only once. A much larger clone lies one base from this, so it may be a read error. The CDR3 sequence: CSARENSLETQYF. The CDR3 region has the DNA TGCAGTGCTAGAGAGAATAGCCTAGAGACCCAGTACTTC. This chain links TRBV20-1 with TRBJ2-5, with D uncertain. Germline CDR1 reads DFQATT; CDR2 reads SNEGSKA (reference sequence). V lost 0 bases, J lost 4 bases, and 9 bases lay in between. The CDR3 has 13 amino acids.

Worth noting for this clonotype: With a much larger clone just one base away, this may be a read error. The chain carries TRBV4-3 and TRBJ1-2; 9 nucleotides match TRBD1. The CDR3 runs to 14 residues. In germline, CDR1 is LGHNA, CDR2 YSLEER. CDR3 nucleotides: TGCGTCAGCAGCCGGACAGGGACAGGGTATGGCTACACCTTC. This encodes CVSSRTGTGYGYTF.

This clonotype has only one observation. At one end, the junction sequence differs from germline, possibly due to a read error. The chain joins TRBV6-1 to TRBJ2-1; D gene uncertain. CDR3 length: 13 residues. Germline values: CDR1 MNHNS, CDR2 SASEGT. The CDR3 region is CPSSEWDGDEQFF. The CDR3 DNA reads TGTCCCAGCAGTGAATGGGATGGGGATGAGCAGTTCTTC.

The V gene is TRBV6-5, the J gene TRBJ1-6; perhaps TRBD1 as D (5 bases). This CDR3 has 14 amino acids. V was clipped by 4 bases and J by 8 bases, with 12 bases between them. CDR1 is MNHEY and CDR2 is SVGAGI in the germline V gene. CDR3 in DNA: TGTGCCAGCAGTTCACAGGTTGTAGATTCACCCCTCCACTTT. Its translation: CASSSQVVDSPLHF.

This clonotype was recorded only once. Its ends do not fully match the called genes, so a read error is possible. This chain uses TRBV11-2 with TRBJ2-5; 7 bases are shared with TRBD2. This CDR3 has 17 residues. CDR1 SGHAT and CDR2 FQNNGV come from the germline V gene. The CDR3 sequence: CTSSPWGSGTLKETQYF. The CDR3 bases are TGCACCAGCAGCCCATGGGGAAGCGGGACTCTGAAAGAGACCCAGTACTTC.

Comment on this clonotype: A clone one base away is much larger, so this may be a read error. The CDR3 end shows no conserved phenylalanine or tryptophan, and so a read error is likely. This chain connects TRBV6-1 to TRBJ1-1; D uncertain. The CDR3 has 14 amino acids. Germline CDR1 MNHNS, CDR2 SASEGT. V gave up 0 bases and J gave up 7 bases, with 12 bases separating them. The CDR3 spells CASSEAWTSNEAFL. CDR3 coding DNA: TGTGCCAGCAGTGAAGCGTGGACTTCGAATGAAGCTTTCCTT.

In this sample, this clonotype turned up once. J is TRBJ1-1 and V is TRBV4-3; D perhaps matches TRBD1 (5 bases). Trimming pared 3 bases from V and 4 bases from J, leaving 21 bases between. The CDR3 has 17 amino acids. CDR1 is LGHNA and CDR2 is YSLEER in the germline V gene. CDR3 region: CASSQDVQGSSGTEAFF. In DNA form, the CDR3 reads TGCGCCAGCAGCCAGGACGTTCAGGGTAGTTCGGGCACTGAAGCTTTCTTT.

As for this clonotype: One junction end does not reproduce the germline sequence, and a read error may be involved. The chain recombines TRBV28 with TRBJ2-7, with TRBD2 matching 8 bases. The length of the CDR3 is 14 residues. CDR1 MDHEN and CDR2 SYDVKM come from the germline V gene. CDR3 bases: TGTGCCAGCAGACCGGGACTAGTCTCCTACGAGCTGTACTTC. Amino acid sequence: CASRPGLVSYELYF.

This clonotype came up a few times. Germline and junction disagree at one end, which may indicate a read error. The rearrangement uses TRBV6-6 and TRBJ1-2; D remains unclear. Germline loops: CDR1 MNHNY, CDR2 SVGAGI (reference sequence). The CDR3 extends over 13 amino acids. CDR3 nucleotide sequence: TGTGCCACTATTAGGGCCTTAAACTATGACTACACCTTC. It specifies CATIRALNYDYTF.

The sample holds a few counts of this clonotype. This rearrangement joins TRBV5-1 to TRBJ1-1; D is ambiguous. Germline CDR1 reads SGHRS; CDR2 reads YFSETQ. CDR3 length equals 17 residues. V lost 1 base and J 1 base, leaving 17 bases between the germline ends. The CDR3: CASSLYPTIIQNTEAFF. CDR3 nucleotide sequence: TGCGCCAGCAGCTTGTACCCGACGATAATACAGAACACTGAAGCTTTCTTT.

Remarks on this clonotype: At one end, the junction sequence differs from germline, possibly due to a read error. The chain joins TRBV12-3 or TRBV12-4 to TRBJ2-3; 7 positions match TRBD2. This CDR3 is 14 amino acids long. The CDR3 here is CVSLHGTNHDMQYF. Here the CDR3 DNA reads TGTGTCAGCCTCCATGGGACTAACCACGATATGCAGTATTTT.